The rows below give T cell receptor beta chains drawn from one sample of a study of beta chain features in type 1 diabetes. The protocol was immunoSEQ multiplex PCR, while the TCRdb copy is restricted to in-frame clones and leaves out a portion. The sample includes around 650,000 clones, 9.5% to 15% of them seen just once. Sequencing was done on a sample of naive CD4+ T cells from blood. Receptors originate from a man younger than 45 with type 1 diabetes. Each CDR3 is given with its conserved first and last residue. Fields, in order: D gene, J gene, clone size, V gene, CDR3 DNA, CDR3 protein. A D gene is named only where the DNA matches it firmly. A row's size may be missing; if present it is once, few, many or a size class.

TRBD1 | TRBJ2-6 | - | TRBV2 | TGTGCCAGCACCGAGAGGGACAGGTTTTCCTCTGGGGCCAACGTCCTGACTTTC | CASTERDRFSSGANVLTF
- | TRBJ2-6 | few | TRBV2 | TGTGCCAGCAGTGGAAAACCAACTGGGGCCAACGTCCTGACTTTC | CASSGKPTGANVLTF
- | TRBJ1-6 | - | TRBV5-4 | TGTGCCAGCAGCCCCGGACAGAGCCTCAATTCACCCCTCCACTTT | CASSPGQSLNSPLHF
TRBD2 | TRBJ2-3 | - | TRBV7-9 | TGTGCCAGTTTTCGACTAGCGGGGGTCACAGATACGCAGTATTTT | CASFRLAGVTDTQYF
- | TRBJ2-7 | - | TRBV14 | TGTGCCAGCAGCCAAGAAGTTAGCTACGAGCAGTACTTC | CASSQEVSYEQYF
- | TRBJ2-3 | - | TRBV5-1 | TGCGCCAGCAGCTTGGCCGTGGCGTCAGATACGCAGTATTTT | CASSLAVASDTQYF
- | TRBJ2-5 | few | TRBV19 | TGTGCCAGTAGTATTCTCGGAGAGACCCAGTACTTC | CASSILGETQYF
TRBD1 | TRBJ2-7 | few | TRBV29-1 | TGCAGCGCATGGGACAGCAGGGACGAGCAGTACTTC | CSAWDSRDEQYF
- | TRBJ1-1 | - | TRBV7-9 | TGTGCCAGCCACTTAGGGGATTGGAGTGAAGCTTTCTTT | CASHLGDWSEAFF
TRBD1 | TRBJ2-1 | - | TRBV5-1 | TGCGCCAGCAGCTTAGGACAGGGAGCGTACAATGAGCAGTTCTTC | CASSLGQGAYNEQFF
TRBD1 | TRBJ2-5 | few | TRBV5-1 | TGCGCCAGCAGCTCGGTAGCCACCGGGACAGGACAACAAGAGACCCAGTACTTC | CASSSVATGTGQQETQYF
- | TRBJ1-2 | few | TRBV30 | TGTGCCTGGAGAGAGGGGCCGAACTATGGCTACACCTTC | CAWREGPNYGYTF
- | TRBJ2-1 | - | TRBV6-5 | TGTGCCAGCATGGACGCATACTCCTACAATGAGCAGTTCTTC | CASMDAYSYNEQFF
TRBD1 | TRBJ2-7 | - | TRBV4-3 | TGCGCCAGCAGCCAAATGTTTGTGGGGACAGGGGCTTCCTACGAGCAGTACTTC | CASSQMFVGTGASYEQYF
TRBD1 | TRBJ2-6 | - | TRBV5-1 | TGCGCCAGCAGCTTGCTTTCAGGGGGCCCTAGCTCTGGGGCCAACGTCCTGACTTTC | CASSLLSGGPSSGANVLTF
- | TRBJ1-3 | few | TRBV2 | TGTGCCAGCAGTGGAGCCCCAGGTGGAAACACCATATATTTT | CASSGAPGGNTIYF
- | TRBJ2-3 | - | TRBV6-4 | TGTGCCAGCAGTGAAAGTGGGCTAGGCACAGATACGCAGTATTTT | CASSESGLGTDTQYF
- | TRBJ2-1 | - | TRBV29-1 | TGCAGCGTTGATTTCGGGGGTGGTTCCTACAATGAGCAGTTCTTC | CSVDFGGGSYNEQFF
- | TRBJ1-1 | few | TRBV7-9 | TGTGCCAGCAGCTTAGCAGGGCGGGTCACTGAAGCTTTCTTT | CASSLAGRVTEAFF
TRBD2 | TRBJ2-3 | - | TRBV30 | TGTGCCATAGCGGGGGGACACACAGATACGCAGTATTTT | CAIAGGHTDTQYF
- | TRBJ2-7 | - | TRBV14 | TGTGCCAGCAGCCAAGATTTCAGCTCCTACGAGCAGTACTTC | CASSQDFSSYEQYF
- | TRBJ2-2 | - | TRBV5-1 | TGCGCCAGCAGCTCGGACCCGGCCGGGGAGCTGTTTTTT | CASSSDPAGELFF
TRBD1 | TRBJ2-7 | - | TRBV9 | TGTGCCAGCAGCGAGGGACAGGGGGTTTCTACCTACGAGCAGTACTTC | CASSEGQGVSTYEQYF
TRBD1 | TRBJ2-3 | few | TRBV10-3 | TGTGCCATCAGTGGCCGGCCGGGACAGCCTTGGGATACGCAGTATTTT | CAISGRPGQPWDTQYF
TRBD1 | TRBJ1-1 | - | TRBV7-6 | TGTGCCAGCAGCCCCCCGGGACAGACCCCTGGGGCTTTCTTT | CASSPPGQTPGAFF
TRBD2 | TRBJ2-5 | few | TRBV7-2 | TGTGCCAGCAGCTTAGGACTAGCGGGGGGAGAGACCCAGTACTTC | CASSLGLAGGETQYF
- | TRBJ2-1 | few | TRBV9 | TGTGCCAGCAGCGTAGCACTAGTGTCCCTAGGCAATGAGCAGTTCTTC | CASSVALVSLGNEQFF
- | TRBJ2-7 | - | TRBV6-4 | TGTGCCAGCAGGGATCTACCTAGGGGGTTCTCGAGCTCCTACGAGCAGTACTTC | CASRDLPRGFSSSYEQYF
TRBD2 | TRBJ2-1 | - | TRBV25-1 | TGTGCCAGCAGTGATTTGACTAGCGGGGTTAATGAGCAGTTCTTC | CASSDLTSGVNEQFF
TRBD1 | TRBJ2-1 | - | TRBV9 | TGTGCCAGCAGCGCCGGACAGGGCCGGAACAATGAGCAGTTCTTC | CASSAGQGRNNEQFF
TRBD1 | TRBJ2-1 | - | TRBV18 | TGTGCCAGCTCAGAGGACAGGGCAATTGATGAGCAGTTCTTC | CASSEDRAIDEQFF
- | TRBJ2-2 | - | TRBV27 | TGTGCCAGCAGCAAAAACACCGGGGAGCTGTTTTTT | CASSKNTGELFF
- | TRBJ2-1 | - | TRBV4-2 | TGTGCCAGCAGCCAAGATTCGGGCCAACGGAATGAGCAGTTCTTC | CASSQDSGQRNEQFF
- | TRBJ2-5 | few | TRBV5-6 | TGTGCCAGCAACTACAGGGAGGATGAGACCCAGTACTTC | CASNYREDETQYF
TRBD1 | TRBJ2-1 | few | TRBV6-6 | TGTGCCAGCAGCTCGGGACAGAACTCCTACAATGAGCAGTTCTTC | CASSSGQNSYNEQFF
- | TRBJ2-5 | - | TRBV7-2 | TGTGCCAGCAGCCCCGGGACCGTGATAACCCAGTACTTC | CASSPGTVITQYF
- | TRBJ2-7 | few | TRBV2 | TGTGCCATAGGACGAGGCCGCCTGAGCTCCTACGAGCAGTACTTC | CAIGRGRLSSYEQYF
- | TRBJ1-2 | - | TRBV7-8 | TGTGCCAGCAGCTTATGGGGTGACACCTTC | CASSLWGDTF
- | TRBJ1-1 | - | TRBV7-6 | TGTGCCAGCAGCCCCTACGCCCCTGAAGCTTTCTTT | CASSPYAPEAFF
- | TRBJ1-6 | few | TRBV2 | TGTGCCAGCAGGAGGCGGGGGGATTCACCCCTCCACTTT | CASRRRGDSPLHF
- | TRBJ1-2 | - | TRBV6-1 | TGTGCCAGCAGTGAGAGAAACTATGGCTACACCTTC | CASSERNYGYTF
TRBD1 | TRBJ2-3 | few | TRBV5-1 | TGCGCCAGCAGCCTACAGGGGCCACACACAGATACGCAGTATTTT | CASSLQGPHTDTQYF
- | TRBJ2-3 | few | TRBV4-1 | TGCGCCAGCAGCCAAGGGCTGCAGACTAGCACAGATACGCAGTATTTT | CASSQGLQTSTDTQYF
- | TRBJ2-5 | - | TRBV9 | TGTGCCAGCAGCGTAGCGAGCCCGGGTCAACTACACGAGACCCAGTACTTC | CASSVASPGQLHETQYF
- | TRBJ1-4 | - | TRBV7-2 | TGTGCCAGCAGCTTGTCCCCGGCTCATGAAAAACTGTTTTTT | CASSLSPAHEKLFF
- | TRBJ2-2 | - | TRBV19 | TGTGCCAGTAGTATAACAGCGAACACCGGGGAGCTGTTTTTT | CASSITANTGELFF
- | TRBJ1-6 | - | TRBV30 | TGTGCCTGGAGTGTCGTCGGACTGCTTAATTCACCCCTCCACTTT | CAWSVVGLLNSPLHF
- | TRBJ1-6 | few | TRBV4-3 | TGCGCCAGCAGCCAAGATCAGCAGCAGGGATCACCCCTCCACTTT | CASSQDQQQGSPLHF
TRBD1 | TRBJ1-1 | - | TRBV12-5 | TGTGCTAGTGGTTTGGGACAGGGGGCTACTGAAGCTTTCTTT | CASGLGQGATEAFF